These 23 T cell receptor beta chains were all obtained from the same sample, sequenced in a study of blood T cell repertoires in COVID-19. Clones were sequenced by immunoSEQ multiplex PCR, and TCRdb holds only the in-frame ones, with some missing. This table has 300,000 to 450,000 clones, over 75% appearing once. Sequenced input: peripheral blood. The receptors come from a woman aged 25 to 39 with COVID-19, enrolled during active disease.

This chain joins TRBV30 and TRBJ2-2; D is ambiguous. Trimming took off 2 bases at V and 8 bases at J, with 12 bases between the two ends. This CDR3 region has 13 residues. Germline V gives CDR1 GTSNPN, CDR2 SVGIG (reference sequence). The CDR3 nucleotides read TGTGCCTGGAGTTCTGATGAGGCAGGGGAGCTGTTTTTT. Translating gives CAWSSDEAGELFF.

This chain connects TRBV29-1 to TRBJ2-3; 9 nucleotides align to TRBD2. The germline gives CDR1 SQVTM, CDR2 ANQGSEA. Trimming removed 2 bases from V and 2 bases from J; junction bases left unmatched: 2. This CDR3 is built from 14 residues. The CDR3 nucleotides are TGCAGCGTTGAACTAGCGGGAATCACAGATACGCAGTATTTT. Encoded protein: CSVELAGITDTQYF.

This chain links TRBV18 with TRBJ1-6; unclear D gene. Per germline, CDR1 KGHSH and CDR2 LQKENI. This CDR3 is built from 15 residues. The V gene lost 0 bases and the J gene lost 5 bases, with 8 bases spanning the gap. CDR3 region: CASSPPLGDNSPLHF. The CDR3 region has the DNA TGTGCCAGCTCACCACCCCTAGGAGATAATTCACCCCTCCACTTT.

The chain uses TRBV24-1 and TRBJ2-2, with 9 bases matching TRBD1. CDR1 and CDR2 from the germline V gene are KGHDR and SFDVKD. The CDR3 spans 15 residues. Trimming cost V 4 bases and J 7 bases; bases outside gene matches: 6. The CDR3 DNA sequence: TGTGCCACCAGTGAAACCGGGACAGGGATCGGGGAGCTGTTTTTT. Encoded protein: CATSETGTGIGELFF.

CDR3 protein: CSVVPDNRTEAFF. The CDR3 DNA is TGCAGCGTTGTTCCTGACAACAGGACTGAAGCTTTCTTT. The chain carries TRBV29-1 and TRBJ1-1; the D gene is possibly TRBD1 (5 bases). The CDR3 totals 13 residues. The ends were cut back, 4 bases at V and 5 bases at J, with 14 bases in the middle. CDR1 and CDR2 (germline): SQVTM, ANQGSEA. The variable domain in full, with the rest retrieved from reference TRBV29-1 and TRBJ1-1, is SAVISQKPSRDICQRGTSLTIQCQVDSQVTMMFWYRQQPGQSLTLIATANQGSEATYESGFVIDKFPISRPNLTFSTLTVSNMSPEDSSIYLCSVVPDNRTEAFFGQGTRLTVV.

V is TRBV28 and J is TRBJ2-1; D is possibly TRBD2 (5 bases). Trimming left V 2 bases short and J 4 bases short, with 9 bases between. Germline V gives CDR1 MDHEN, CDR2 SYDVKM. This CDR3 has 14 amino acids. The CDR3: CASSLRESYNEQFF. The CDR3 DNA is TGTGCCAGCAGTTTAAGGGAGTCGTACAATGAGCAGTTCTTC.

CDR3 protein: CATSDWGTEGLDTQYF. DNA of the CDR3: TGTGCCACCAGTGATTGGGGGACGGAGGGCCTGGATACGCAGTATTTT. The gene calls are TRBV24-1 and TRBJ2-3; TRBD2 is a possible D gene (6 bases). The length of the CDR3 is 16 residues. CDR1 is KGHDR, CDR2 SFDVKD, per germline. Trimming removed 2 bases at V and 6 bases at J, with 17 bases between.

The sample holds one count of this clone. The rearrangement joins TRBV7-9 to TRBJ1-2; no clear D gene. The germline V and J ends were trimmed by 1 base and 9 bases, with 6 bases remaining between them. The germline V gene has CDR1 SEHNR and CDR2 FQNEAQ (reference sequence). This CDR3 region has 11 residues. The CDR3 sequence: CASSLEPSYTF. In DNA form, the CDR3 reads TGTGCCAGCAGCTTAGAACCTAGCTACACCTTC.

CDR3 sequence: CASSSTTGASNQPQHF. As DNA, the CDR3 is TGTGCCAGCAGCTCCACGACAGGGGCCTCCAATCAGCCCCAGCATTTT. The chain is built from TRBV5-5 and TRBJ1-5; 8 positions agree with TRBD1. V shed 3 bases, J shed 3 bases, and the junction held 8 bases outside the gene matches. Germline-derived CDR1 and CDR2 are SGHKS and YYEKEE (reference sequence). The CDR3 length is 16 residues.

The rearrangement joins TRBV24-1 to TRBJ2-1; a weak D match, TRBD2 (5 bases). CDR3 length: 15 amino acids. Trimming took 5 bases from V and 10 from J, leaving 20 bases between them. Germline CDR1 and CDR2: KGHDR and SFDVKD. CDR3 region: CATSARPPLPGEQFF. CDR3 bases: TGTGCCACCAGTGCCCGCCCCCCCTTGCCGGGGGAGCAGTTCTTC.

V gene TRBV27 combines with J gene TRBJ1-2; D is uncertain. Germline V gene lookup returns CDR1 MNHEY and CDR2 SMNVEV (reference sequence). Between the trimmed V and J ends, which lost 4 bases and 4 bases, there was a span of 19 bases. This CDR3 contains 16 residues. The CDR3 reads CASSSLSRRHSYGYTF. The CDR3 DNA reads as TGTGCCAGCAGTTCCCTATCCCGGAGGCACAGCTATGGCTACACCTTC.

This clone has just a few counts. The chain employs TRBV27 and TRBJ2-5; possibly TRBD2 for D (5 bases). Trimming left V 1 base short and J 2 bases short, with 14 bases between. Per germline, CDR1 MNHEY and CDR2 SMNVEV (reference sequence). The CDR3 covers 16 residues. CDR3 in amino acids: CASSLYPHGGQETQYF. CDR3 coding DNA: TGTGCCAGCAGTTTATACCCCCATGGAGGTCAAGAGACCCAGTACTTC.

The chain uses TRBV9 and TRBJ2-2; 10 positions agree with TRBD2. In germline, CDR1 is SGDLS, CDR2 YYNGEE. The V segment lost 3 bases and the J segment 2 bases; nucleotides outside the gene matches: 7. CDR3 size: 17 residues. The CDR3 loop is CASSGPKRGGNTGELFF. Here the CDR3 DNA reads TGTGCCAGCAGCGGCCCTAAGCGGGGGGGCAACACCGGGGAGCTGTTTTTT.

The chain carries TRBV28 and TRBJ1-2; D remains ambiguous. Trimming pared 5 bases from V and 7 bases from J, leaving 17 bases between. CDR3 length equals 14 residues. From germline, CDR1 is MDHEN and CDR2 SYDVKM. CDR3 bases: TGTGCCAGCAGTCAAGGACTGAGACAAGCTGGCTACACCTTC. Residues: CASSQGLRQAGYTF.

The chain employs TRBV28 and TRBJ2-3, with 10 bases matching TRBD1. Germline assignment: CDR1 MDHEN and CDR2 SYDVKM. CDR3 size: 15 residues. The ends lost 2 bases at V and 4 bases at J; junction bases unmatched: 3. The CDR3 DNA is TGTGCCAGCAGTTTAGTGGGACAGGGGTCAGATACGCAGTATTTT. Translating gives CASSLVGQGSDTQYF.

V gene TRBV7-2 combines with J gene TRBJ2-3; 12 bases fit TRBD2. Germline values: CDR1 SGHTA, CDR2 FQGNSA. CDR3 length: 15 amino acids. V was clipped by 5 bases and J by 6 bases; unmatched bases: 6. CDR3 coding DNA: TGTGCCAGCAGCCCCTCTAGCGGGAGGGGGGATACGCAGTATTTT. Its translation: CASSPSSGRGDTQYF.

Only one count was recorded for this clone. The chain combines TRBV7-9 with TRBJ2-5, with TRBD2 identical over 9 bases. Looked up from germline, CDR1 is SEHNR and CDR2 is FQNEAQ (reference sequence). The CDR3 extends over 16 amino acids. The V segment lost 1 base and the J segment 4 bases; nucleotides outside the gene matches: 7. The CDR3 nucleotides read TGTGCCAGCAGCTTAGTGCCTAGCGGGATAGGAGAGACCCAGTACTTC. The encoded protein is CASSLVPSGIGETQYF.

Written as DNA, the CDR3 is TGTGCCTGGGGGGAGGAGCCTGAAGCTTTCTTT. Translation gives CAWGEEPEAFF. The rearrangement joins TRBV30 to TRBJ1-1; D gene unclear. CDR3 size: 11 residues. V lost 5 bases, J lost 6 bases, and 10 bases lay in between. Looked up from germline, CDR1 is GTSNPN and CDR2 is SVGIG (reference sequence). Complete variable domain (other parts from reference TRBV30 and TRBJ1-1): SQTIHQWPATLVQPVGSPLSLECTVEGTSNPNLYWYRQAAGRGLQLLFYSVGIGQISSEVPQNLSASRPQDRQFILSSKKLLLSDSGFYLCAWGEEPEAFFGQGTRLTVV.

V and J are TRBV24-1 and TRBJ1-2; 9 positions match TRBD1. The CDR3 extends over 15 amino acids. Trimming removed 1 base from V and 5 bases from J; junction bases left unmatched: 4. Germline CDR1 is KGHDR and CDR2 is SFDVKD. CDR3 residues: CATSDFTGGRYGYTF. The CDR3 DNA reads TGTGCCACCAGTGATTTCACAGGGGGCCGATATGGCTACACCTTC.

This sequence joins TRBV11-2 and TRBJ2-1; a possible D gene is TRBD1 (5 bases). With 3 bases removed from V and 2 bases from J, the gap between germline ends came to 11 bases. CDR3 size: 15 residues. CDR1 is SGHAT and CDR2 is FQNNGV in the germline V gene. DNA for the CDR3: TGTGCCAGCAGCTTGACAGTGGGCACCTACAATGAGCAGTTCTTC. It is translated as CASSLTVGTYNEQFF.

For this clone: Other DNA sequences in the same sample also yield this CDR3. J is TRBJ2-7 and V is TRBV7-2; the match to TRBD2 covers 8 bases. Germline V lookup: CDR1 SGHTA, CDR2 FQGNSA. The CDR3 extends over 13 amino acids. The V gene end was trimmed by 5 bases and the J gene end by 7 bases; junction bases not matched to a gene: 7. CDR3 region: CASSPGLAGEQYF. CDR3 coding DNA: TGTGCCAGCAGCCCTGGACTAGCTGGAGAGCAGTACTTC.

V and J are TRBV11-2 and TRBJ2-1; TRBD2 matches at 8 bases. Unmatched junction bases numbered 3, after V lost 8 bases and J lost 0 bases. Germline values: CDR1 SGHAT, CDR2 FQNNGV. CDR3 size: 14 residues. DNA of the CDR3: TGTGCCAGCCAAAGCGGGAGCTCCTACAATGAGCAGTTCTTC. It yields the protein CASQSGSSYNEQFF.

The chain uses TRBV28 and TRBJ1-6; D not certain. CDR1 is MDHEN, CDR2 SYDVKM, per germline. The CDR3 sequence is 13 residues long. Trimming took 5 bases from V and 7 from J, leaving 9 bases between them. CDR3 in DNA: TGTGCCAGCAGTGAAATCCTAAATTCACCCCTCCACTTT. This codes for CASSEILNSPLHF. The full variable domain, in which reference TRBV28 and TRBJ1-6 provide the parts outside the CDR3, is DVKVTQSSRYLVKRTGEKVFLECVQDMDHENMFWYRQDPGLGLRLIYFSYDVKMKEKGDIPEGYSVSREKKERFSLILESASTNQTSMYLCASSEILNSPLHFGNGTRLTVT.